The clone carrying this T cell receptor beta chain was seen many times. The antigen is undetermined. This sample is part of a study of CD8+CD57+ T cells in acquired aplastic anemia. Across the study: Quantities of DNA derived from sorted CD4+ and CD8+ cells averaged around 3 ug. General study findings and limits: Around 30 was the count of CD8+ CDR3 sequences that patients shared with controls.

Selection for sequencing was limited to patients who had shown CD8+CD57+ cell expansion by flow cytometry. Researchers used genomic DNA as the template to profile TCR beta VDJ and CDR3. TCRdb called the reads again in MiXCR, with one record for every CDR3 protein. The profile shows under 350,000 distinct CDR3 sequences, 56% of them singletons. Source material: sorted CD4+, CD8+, or CD8+CD57+ T cells (not recorded which) from PBMCs. This sequence was found in a human donor with aplastic anemia.

CDR3: CASRRPRTASTDTQYF. The CDR3 region has the DNA TGTGCCAGCAGGCGACCGAGGACAGCTAGCACAGATACGCAGTATTTT. The chain couples TRBV7-8 to TRBJ2-3; possibly TRBD1 for D (6 bases). Per germline, CDR1 SGHVS and CDR2 FQNEAQ. The length of the CDR3 is 16 residues. Trimming removed 6 bases from V and 0 bases from J, with 16 bases in between.